These 22 T cell receptor beta chains share one sample of origin, sequenced in a study of CD8 T cells in Susac syndrome. RNA in amounts of roughly 0.5 to 1 ug was reverse transcribed with random hexamers. TCRdb recomputed calls from the immunoSEQ multiplex PCR reads with MiXCR, one row per CDR3 protein. The sample includes some 26,000 distinct CDR3 sequences, roughly 92% of them seen just once. Sequenced: CD8+ T cells from PBMCs. The receptors were gathered from a human donor in good health.

The chain's CDR3 is CASSLGGRLGEQFF. The CDR3 DNA sequence: TGTGCCAGCAGCTTGGGGGGGCGCCTAGGTGAGCAGTTCTTC. The chain carries TRBV7-9 and TRBJ2-1; maybe TRBD2 (7 bases). The CDR3 has 14 amino acids. Trimming pared 3 bases from V and 9 bases from J, leaving 15 bases between. Germline CDR1 and CDR2: SEHNR and FQNEAQ (reference sequence).

This sequence joins TRBV2 and TRBJ2-5; maybe TRBD2 (6 bases). Trimming shortened V by 11 bases and J by 5 bases, and 15 bases separated the two germline ends. This CDR3 is 12 amino acids long. CDR1 and CDR2 from the germline V gene are SNHLY and FYNNEI. In DNA, the CDR3 is TGTGCCTCCAAGGAGACTAGGGAGACCCAGTACTTC. Translated: CASKETRETQYF.

The chain combines TRBV5-4 with TRBJ2-1; D is ambiguous. The CDR3 covers 15 residues. With 4 bases removed from V and 7 bases from J, the gap between germline ends came to 18 bases. CDR1 is SGHNT and CDR2 is YYREEE in the germline V gene (reference sequence). CDR3 in amino acids: CASSPPAQARNEQFF. DNA for the CDR3: TGTGCCAGCAGCCCCCCAGCCCAAGCAAGGAATGAGCAGTTCTTC. The whole variable domain, filled in from reference TRBV5-4 and TRBJ2-1, reads ETGVTQSPTHLIKTRGQQVTLRCSSQSGHNTVSWYQQALGQGPQFIFQYYREEENGRGNFPPRFSGLQFPNYSSELNVNALELDDSALYLCASSPPAQARNEQFFGPGTRLTVL.

The chain joins TRBV6-1 to TRBJ2-5; no definite D call. The CDR3 runs 15 residues. Germline V gene lookup returns CDR1 MNHNS and CDR2 SASEGT. Trimming took 2 bases from V and 0 from J, leaving 10 bases between them. CDR3: CASSEKAMNQETQYF. The CDR3 DNA reads as TGTGCCAGCAGTGAAAAAGCCATGAACCAAGAGACCCAGTACTTC.

This clonotype was seen a single time. The chain is built from TRBV7-2 and TRBJ2-1, with D possibly matching TRBD1 (7 bases). CDR1 is SGHTA and CDR2 is FQGNSA in the germline V gene. There are 13 residues in the CDR3. V was clipped by 6 bases and J by 8 bases, with 14 bases between them. Here the CDR3 DNA reads TGTGCCAGCAGTTTCGGAGGGGGCCATGAGCAGTTCTTC. The encoded protein is CASSFGGGHEQFF.

V gene TRBV5-1 combines with J gene TRBJ2-3, with D perhaps TRBD1 (6 bases). CDR3 size: 14 residues. The germline gives CDR1 SGHRS, CDR2 YFSETQ. Trimming shortened V by 6 bases and J by 1 base, and 12 bases separated the two germline ends. The CDR3 region has the DNA TGCGCCAGCACGGGCAGGGGAGGCACAGATACGCAGTATTTT. Encoded protein: CASTGRGGTDTQYF.

The rearrangement joins TRBV20-1 to TRBJ2-1, with a tentative D call TRBD1 (5 bases). Deletions cut 3 bases from V and 3 bases from J, with 9 bases between. The V gene's germline CDR1 is DFQATT and CDR2 SNEGSKA (reference sequence). CDR3 length equals 13 residues. CDR3 nucleotide sequence: TGCAGTGCTAGCACAGGATACTACAATGAGCAGTTCTTC. It is translated as CSASTGYYNEQFF.

The CDR3 loop reads CATSDAYNEQFF. CDR3 nucleotide sequence: TGTGCCACCAGTGATGCCTACAATGAGCAGTTCTTC. This sequence joins TRBV24-1 and TRBJ2-1; D is unresolved. With 3 bases removed from V and 2 bases from J, the gap between germline ends came to 1 base. This CDR3 contains 12 residues. CDR1 KGHDR and CDR2 SFDVKD come from the germline V gene.

The chain carries TRBV12-3 or TRBV12-4 and TRBJ2-1; 9 bases line up with TRBD2. The CDR3 extends over 12 amino acids. This chain's CDR3 is CASGGLYNEQFF. CDR3 DNA sequence: TGTGCGAGCGGGGGGCTTTACAATGAGCAGTTCTTC.

This clonotype occurred a few times. The chain is built from TRBV6-2 or TRBV6-3 and TRBJ2-5; D is unresolved. V was pared by 5 bases and J by 1 base, with 8 bases between. From germline, CDR1 is MNHEY and CDR2 SVGEGT. The CDR3 spans 13 residues. The CDR3 DNA reads TGTGCCAGCAGTCTCGAGGCCCAAGAGACCCAGTACTTC. It yields the protein CASSLEAQETQYF.

The CDR3: CASSQIVNQPQHF. DNA for the CDR3: TGCGCCAGCAGCCAAATTGTAAATCAGCCCCAGCATTTT. J is TRBJ1-5 and V is TRBV4-1; D remains ambiguous. Germline CDR1 and CDR2: MGHRA and YSYEKL. The V gene lost 2 bases and the J gene lost 4 bases, with 6 bases spanning the gap. This CDR3 has 13 residues.

The chain has TRBV6-5 and TRBJ2-7; the D gene is possibly TRBD1 (5 bases). V was clipped by 2 bases and J by 2 bases, with 19 bases between them. The V gene's germline CDR1 is MNHEY and CDR2 SVGAGI. CDR3 length equals 17 residues. This chain's CDR3 is CASSYEDSRVSTYEQYF. Here the CDR3 DNA reads TGTGCCAGCAGTTACGAAGACAGCCGAGTATCAACCTACGAGCAGTACTTC.

This sequence joins TRBV6-6 and TRBJ2-5; D not resolved. Trimming took 6 bases from V and 0 from J, leaving 5 bases between them. Germline-derived CDR1 and CDR2 are MNHNY and SVGAGI (reference sequence). The CDR3 runs to 12 residues. The chain's CDR3 is CASRGDQETQYF. The CDR3 DNA follows: TGTGCCAGCAGGGGTGACCAAGAGACCCAGTACTTC.

This rearrangement joins TRBV7-6 to TRBJ2-7; the match to TRBD1 covers 10 bases. CDR3 length equals 15 residues. CDR1 and CDR2 from the germline V gene are SGHVS and FNYEAQ. J lost 1 base, V lost 5 bases, and 5 bases had no gene match. The CDR3 loop reads CASSMGQGLSYEQYF. CDR3 DNA sequence: TGTGCCAGCAGCATGGGACAGGGGCTGTCCTACGAGCAGTACTTC.

The chain has TRBV6-5 and TRBJ1-1, with a possible D match to TRBD1 (6 bases). The germline V gene has CDR1 MNHEY and CDR2 SVGAGI. V was clipped by 6 bases and J by 3 bases, with 14 bases between them. The CDR3 extends over 14 amino acids. Here the CDR3 reads CASRRGSGDTEAFF. The CDR3 nucleotides are TGTGCCAGCAGACGTGGCTCAGGGGACACTGAAGCTTTCTTT.

This clonotype was picked up a small number of times. The J gene is TRBJ1-1, the V gene TRBV6-2 or TRBV6-3, with D unclear. V was clipped by 5 bases and J by 5 bases, with 9 bases between them. The length of the CDR3 is 12 residues. Germline V lookup: CDR1 MNHEY, CDR2 SVGEGT. CDR3 sequence: CASSPGGTEAFF. CDR3 sequence (DNA): TGTGCCAGCAGTCCCGGAGGGACTGAAGCTTTCTTT.

The chain is built from TRBV18 and TRBJ2-5, with D maybe TRBD2 (5 bases). The CDR3 has 15 amino acids. Trimming left V 6 bases short and J 1 base short, with 15 bases between. Germline CDR1 and CDR2: KGHSH and LQKENI. The CDR3 protein is CASSNGIQVQETQYF. CDR3 DNA: TGTGCCAGCTCGAACGGGATTCAGGTCCAAGAGACCCAGTACTTC.

This clonotype has just one count. The chain uses TRBV14 and TRBJ2-2, with 8 positions matching TRBD2. CDR3 length equals 18 residues. CDR1 and CDR2 from the germline V gene are SGHDN and FVKESK. V was clipped by 4 bases and J by 1 base; unmatched bases: 11. The chain's CDR3 is CASSPSGGGPLNTGELFF. The CDR3 DNA reads TGTGCCAGCAGCCCCTCCGGGGGGGGCCCCTTGAACACCGGGGAGCTGTTTTTT.

V is TRBV7-6 and J is TRBJ1-2; D is possibly TRBD1 (5 bases). The germline gives CDR1 SGHVS, CDR2 FNYEAQ. This CDR3 spans 15 amino acids. The V gene lost 1 base and the J gene lost 4 bases, with 13 bases spanning the gap. The chain's CDR3 is CASSLGPGSPYGYTF. The CDR3 DNA sequence: TGTGCCAGCAGCTTAGGGCCAGGGTCCCCCTATGGCTACACCTTC.

This chain connects TRBV19 to TRBJ1-5; no clear D gene. V was shortened by 1 base and J by 2 bases, with 12 bases between the two germline ends. This CDR3 spans 16 amino acids. Germline lookup yields CDR1 LNHDA and CDR2 SQIVND (reference sequence). Written as DNA, the CDR3 is TGTGCCAGTAGTATAGTCCTCGGTCCACGCAATCAGCCCCAGCATTTT. Its translation: CASSIVLGPRNQPQHF.

The chain uses TRBV27 and TRBJ1-2; no reliable D call. V dropped 5 bases and J dropped 0 bases, with 13 bases sitting between them. This CDR3 has 15 residues. Germline CDR1 reads MNHEY; CDR2 reads SMNVEV (reference sequence). The CDR3 protein is CASSISLNTNYGYTF. Written as DNA, the CDR3 is TGTGCCAGCAGTATCAGTCTAAATACTAACTATGGCTACACCTTC.

The chain carries TRBV19 and TRBJ1-6; the match to TRBD1 covers 8 bases. V lost 6 bases and J lost 7; bases outside the gene matches: 8. The CDR3 is 15 residues long. Germline V gene lookup returns CDR1 LNHDA and CDR2 SQIVND (reference sequence). The DNA of the CDR3 is TGTGCCAGTAGGGTGTTGGACAGGGAAAATTCACCCCTCCACTTT. It translates to CASRVLDRENSPLHF. The variable domain in full, completed from reference TRBV19 and TRBJ1-6, reads DGGITQSPKYLFRKEGQNVTLSCEQNLNHDAMYWYRQDPGQGLRLIYYSQIVNDFQKGDIAEGYSVSREKKESFPLTVTSAQKNPTAFYLCASRVLDRENSPLHFGNGTRLTVT.